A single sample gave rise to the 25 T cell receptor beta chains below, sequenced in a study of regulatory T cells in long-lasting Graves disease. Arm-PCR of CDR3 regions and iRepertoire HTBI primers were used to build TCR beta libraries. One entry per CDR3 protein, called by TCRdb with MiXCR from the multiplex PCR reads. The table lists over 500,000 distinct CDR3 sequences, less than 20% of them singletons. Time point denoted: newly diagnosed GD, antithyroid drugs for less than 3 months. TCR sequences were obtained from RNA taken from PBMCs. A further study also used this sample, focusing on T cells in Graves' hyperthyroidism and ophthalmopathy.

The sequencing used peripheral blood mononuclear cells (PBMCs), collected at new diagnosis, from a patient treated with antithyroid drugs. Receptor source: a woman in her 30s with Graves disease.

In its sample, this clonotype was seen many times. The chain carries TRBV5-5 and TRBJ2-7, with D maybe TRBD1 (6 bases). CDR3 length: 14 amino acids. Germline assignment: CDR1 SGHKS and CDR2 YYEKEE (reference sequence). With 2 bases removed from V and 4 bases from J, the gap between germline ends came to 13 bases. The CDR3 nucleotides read TGTGCCAGCAGCTTACGAGGGGGATCGTACGAGCAGTACTTC. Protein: CASSLRGGSYEQYF.

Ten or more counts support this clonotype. The CDR3 nucleotides are TGTGCCATCAGTGAGGCAAAGACTAGCGGGACGGAGACCCAGTACTTC. As protein: CAISEAKTSGTETQYF. The chain uses TRBV10-3 and TRBJ2-5, with TRBD2 identical over 11 bases. This CDR3 is built from 16 residues. Germline CDR1 ENHRY, CDR2 SYGVKD. The trim removed 2 bases at V and 5 bases at J, leaving 7 bases unmatched.

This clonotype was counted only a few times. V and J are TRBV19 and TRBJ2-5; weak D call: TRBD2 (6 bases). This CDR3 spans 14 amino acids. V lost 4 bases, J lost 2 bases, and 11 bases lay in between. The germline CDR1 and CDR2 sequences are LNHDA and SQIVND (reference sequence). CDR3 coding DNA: TGTGCCAGTAGTACGCCGGGACTTCAAGAGACCCAGTACTTC. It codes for CASSTPGLQETQYF.

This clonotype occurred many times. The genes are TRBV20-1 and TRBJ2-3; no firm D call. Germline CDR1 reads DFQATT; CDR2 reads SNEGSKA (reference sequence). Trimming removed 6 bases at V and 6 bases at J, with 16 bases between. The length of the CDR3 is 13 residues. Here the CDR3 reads CSATPDLSDTQYF. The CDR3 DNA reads TGCAGTGCCACACCCGACCTCTCCGATACGCAGTATTTT.

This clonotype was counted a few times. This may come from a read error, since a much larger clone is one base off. CDR3 sequence reads: CATETSGTTDTQYF. The CDR3 DNA reads as TGTGCCACCGAGACTAGCGGGACCACAGATACGCAGTATTTT. V usage is TRBV24-1 and J usage is TRBJ2-3; the match to TRBD2 covers 11 bases. CDR1 is KGHDR and CDR2 is SFDVKD in the germline V gene. J gave up 2 bases and V 9 bases, and 3 bases lay outside the gene matches. There are 14 residues in the CDR3.

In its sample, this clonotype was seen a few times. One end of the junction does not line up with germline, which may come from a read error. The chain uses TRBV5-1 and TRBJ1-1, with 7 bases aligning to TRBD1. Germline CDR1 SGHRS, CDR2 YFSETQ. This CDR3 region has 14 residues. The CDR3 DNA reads TGCGCCAGCAGCTTGAGTCTGGACAGGCGGTTTTGGGTCTTT. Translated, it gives CASSLSLDRRFWVF.

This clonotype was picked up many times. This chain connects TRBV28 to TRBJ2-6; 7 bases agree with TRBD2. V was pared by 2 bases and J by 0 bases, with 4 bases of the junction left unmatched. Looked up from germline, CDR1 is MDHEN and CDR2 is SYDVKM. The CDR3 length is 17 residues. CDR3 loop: CASSLPSGYSGANVLTF. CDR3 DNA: TGTGCCAGCAGTTTACCTAGCGGATACTCTGGGGCCAACGTCCTGACTTTC.

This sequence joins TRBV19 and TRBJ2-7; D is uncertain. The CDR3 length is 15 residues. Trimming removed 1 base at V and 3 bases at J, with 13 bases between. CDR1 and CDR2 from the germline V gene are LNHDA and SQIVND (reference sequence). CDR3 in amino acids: CASSIGPALGYEQYF. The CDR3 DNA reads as TGTGCCAGTAGTATAGGTCCAGCGCTGGGCTACGAGCAGTACTTC.

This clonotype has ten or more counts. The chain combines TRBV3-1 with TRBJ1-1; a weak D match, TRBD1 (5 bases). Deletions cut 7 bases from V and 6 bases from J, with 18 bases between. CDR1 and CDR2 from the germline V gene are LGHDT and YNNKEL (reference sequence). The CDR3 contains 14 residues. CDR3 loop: CASNLGGGGSEAFF. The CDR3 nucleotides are TGTGCCAGCAATTTAGGTGGGGGAGGATCTGAAGCTTTCTTT.

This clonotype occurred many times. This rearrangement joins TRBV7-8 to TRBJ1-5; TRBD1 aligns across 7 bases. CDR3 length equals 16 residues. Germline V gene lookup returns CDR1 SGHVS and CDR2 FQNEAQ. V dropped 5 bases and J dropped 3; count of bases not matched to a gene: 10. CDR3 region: CASSSTPTGTNQPQHF. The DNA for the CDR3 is TGTGCCAGCAGCAGCACCCCGACAGGGACCAATCAGCCCCAGCATTTT.

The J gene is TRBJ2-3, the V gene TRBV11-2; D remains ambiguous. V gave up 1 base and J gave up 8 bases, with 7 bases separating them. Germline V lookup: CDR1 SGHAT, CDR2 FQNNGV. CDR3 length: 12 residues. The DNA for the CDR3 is TGTGCCAGCAGCTTAGCCCGCAGTACGCAGTATTTT. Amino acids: CASSLARSTQYF.

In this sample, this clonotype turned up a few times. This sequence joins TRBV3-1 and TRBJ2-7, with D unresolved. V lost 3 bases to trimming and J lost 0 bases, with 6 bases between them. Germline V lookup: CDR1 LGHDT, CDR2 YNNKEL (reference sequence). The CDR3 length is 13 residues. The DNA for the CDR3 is TGTGCCAGCAGCCATGCGGTCTCCTACGAGCAGTACTTC. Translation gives CASSHAVSYEQYF.

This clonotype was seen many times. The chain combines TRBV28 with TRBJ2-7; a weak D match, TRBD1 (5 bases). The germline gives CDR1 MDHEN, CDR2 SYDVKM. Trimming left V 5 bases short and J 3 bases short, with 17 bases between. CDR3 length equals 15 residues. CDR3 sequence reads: CASSPRQPGFYEQYF. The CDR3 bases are TGTGCCAGCAGTCCACGACAGCCCGGGTTCTACGAGCAGTACTTC.

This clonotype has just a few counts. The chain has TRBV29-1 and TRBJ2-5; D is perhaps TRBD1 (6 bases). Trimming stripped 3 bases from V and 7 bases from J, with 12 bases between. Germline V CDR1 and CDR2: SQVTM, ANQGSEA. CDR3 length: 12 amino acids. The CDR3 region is CSVDGQGWTQYF. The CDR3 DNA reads TGCAGCGTTGACGGGCAGGGGTGGACCCAGTACTTC.

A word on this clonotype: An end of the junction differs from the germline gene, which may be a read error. The CDR3 coding sequence is TGTGTCAGCGGCCCGGGACTCCACTACGAGCAGTACTTC. This sequence encodes CVSGPGLHYEQYF. The chain carries TRBV28 and TRBJ2-7; perhaps TRBD2 as D (6 bases). Germline V gives CDR1 MDHEN, CDR2 SYDVKM. The CDR3 contains 13 residues.

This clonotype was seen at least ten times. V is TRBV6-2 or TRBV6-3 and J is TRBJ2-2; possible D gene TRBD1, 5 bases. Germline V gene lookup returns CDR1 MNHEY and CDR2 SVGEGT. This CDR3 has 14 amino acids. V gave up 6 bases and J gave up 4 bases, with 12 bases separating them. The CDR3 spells CASSLDTLTGELFF. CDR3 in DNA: TGTGCCAGCAGCCTGGACACACTCACCGGGGAGCTGTTTTTT.

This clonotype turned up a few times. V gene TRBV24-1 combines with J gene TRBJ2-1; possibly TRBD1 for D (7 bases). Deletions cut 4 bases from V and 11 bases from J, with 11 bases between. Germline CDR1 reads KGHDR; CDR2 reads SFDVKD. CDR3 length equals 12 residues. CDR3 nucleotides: TGTGCCACCAGTGAGGGGGGACAGAAGCAGTTCTTC. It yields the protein CATSEGGQKQFF.

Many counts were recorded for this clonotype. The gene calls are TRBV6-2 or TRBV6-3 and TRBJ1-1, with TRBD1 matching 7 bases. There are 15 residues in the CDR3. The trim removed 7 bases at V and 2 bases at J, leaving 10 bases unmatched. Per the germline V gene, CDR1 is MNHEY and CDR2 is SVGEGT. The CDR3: CASTYSGTANTEAFF. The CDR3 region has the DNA TGTGCCAGCACCTACTCCGGGACAGCTAACACTGAAGCTTTCTTT.

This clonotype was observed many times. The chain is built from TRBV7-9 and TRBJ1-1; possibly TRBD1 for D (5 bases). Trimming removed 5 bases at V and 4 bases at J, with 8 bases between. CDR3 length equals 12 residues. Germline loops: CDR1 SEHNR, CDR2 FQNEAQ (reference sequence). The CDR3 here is CASSDGGTEAFF. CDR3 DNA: TGTGCCAGCAGCGACGGGGGCACTGAAGCTTTCTTT. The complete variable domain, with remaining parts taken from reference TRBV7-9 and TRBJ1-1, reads DTGVSQNPRHKITKRGQNVTFRCDPISEHNRLYWYRQTLGQGPEFLTYFQNEAQLEKSRLLSDRFSAERPKGSFSTLEIQRTEQGDSAMYLCASSDGGTEAFFGQGTRLTVV.

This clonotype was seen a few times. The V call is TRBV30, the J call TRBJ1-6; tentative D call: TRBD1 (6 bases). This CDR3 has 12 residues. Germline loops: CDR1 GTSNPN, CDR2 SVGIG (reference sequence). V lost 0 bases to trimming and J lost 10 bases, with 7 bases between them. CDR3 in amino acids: CAWSVQGSPLHF. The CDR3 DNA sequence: TGTGCCTGGAGTGTACAGGGCTCACCCCTCCACTTT. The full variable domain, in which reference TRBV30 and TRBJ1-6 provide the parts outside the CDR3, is SQTIHQWPATLVQPVGSPLSLECTVEGTSNPNLYWYRQAAGRGLQLLFYSVGIGQISSEVPQNLSASRPQDRQFILSSKKLLLSDSGFYLCAWSVQGSPLHFGNGTRLTVT.

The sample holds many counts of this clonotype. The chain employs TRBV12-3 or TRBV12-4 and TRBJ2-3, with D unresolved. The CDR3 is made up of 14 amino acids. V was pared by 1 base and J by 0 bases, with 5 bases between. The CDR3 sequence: CASSLGSSTDTQYF. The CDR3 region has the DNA TGTGCCAGCAGTTTAGGCAGTAGCACAGATACGCAGTATTTT.

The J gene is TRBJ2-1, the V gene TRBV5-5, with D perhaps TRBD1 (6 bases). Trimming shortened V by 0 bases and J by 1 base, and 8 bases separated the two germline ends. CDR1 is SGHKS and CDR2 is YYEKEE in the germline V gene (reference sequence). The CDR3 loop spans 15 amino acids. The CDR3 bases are TGTGCCAGCAGCTTGGAACAGGGATCCTACAATGAGCAGTTCTTC. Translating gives CASSLEQGSYNEQFF.

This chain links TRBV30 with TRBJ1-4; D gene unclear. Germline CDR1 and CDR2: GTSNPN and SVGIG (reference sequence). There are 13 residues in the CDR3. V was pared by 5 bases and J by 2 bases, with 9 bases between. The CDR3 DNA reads TGTGCCTGGGGGCGCGGGACTAATGAAAAACTGTTTTTT. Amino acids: CAWGRGTNEKLFF. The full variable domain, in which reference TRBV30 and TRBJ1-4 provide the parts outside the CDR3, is SQTIHQWPATLVQPVGSPLSLECTVEGTSNPNLYWYRQAAGRGLQLLFYSVGIGQISSEVPQNLSASRPQDRQFILSSKKLLLSDSGFYLCAWGRGTNEKLFFGSGTQLSVL.

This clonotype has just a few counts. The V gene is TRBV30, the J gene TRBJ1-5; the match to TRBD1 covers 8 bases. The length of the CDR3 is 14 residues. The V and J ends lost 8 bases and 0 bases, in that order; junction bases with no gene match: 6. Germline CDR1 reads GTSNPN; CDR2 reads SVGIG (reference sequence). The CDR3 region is CAVAQGDSNQPQHF. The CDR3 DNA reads TGTGCCGTCGCACAGGGGGATAGCAATCAGCCCCAGCATTTT. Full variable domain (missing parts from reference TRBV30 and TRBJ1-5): SQTIHQWPATLVQPVGSPLSLECTVEGTSNPNLYWYRQAAGRGLQLLFYSVGIGQISSEVPQNLSASRPQDRQFILSSKKLLLSDSGFYLCAVAQGDSNQPQHFGDGTRLSIL.

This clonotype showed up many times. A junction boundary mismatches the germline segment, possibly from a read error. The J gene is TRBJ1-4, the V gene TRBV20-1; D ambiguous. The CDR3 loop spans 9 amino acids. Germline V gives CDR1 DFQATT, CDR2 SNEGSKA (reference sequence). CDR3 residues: CSASGHRIF. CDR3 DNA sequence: TGCAGTGCTAGCGGTCATCGTATTTTT.